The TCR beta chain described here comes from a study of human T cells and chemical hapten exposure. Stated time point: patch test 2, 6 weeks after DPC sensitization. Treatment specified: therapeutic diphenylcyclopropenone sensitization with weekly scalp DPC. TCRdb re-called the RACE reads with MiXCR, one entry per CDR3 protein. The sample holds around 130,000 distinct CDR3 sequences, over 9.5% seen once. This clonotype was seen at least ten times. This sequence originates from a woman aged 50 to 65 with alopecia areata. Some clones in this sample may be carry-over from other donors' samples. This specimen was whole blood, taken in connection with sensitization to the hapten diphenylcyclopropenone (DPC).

The CDR3 sequence: CASSQGRGQANYGYTF. DNA of the CDR3: TGTGCCAGCAGCCAGGGCAGGGGGCAGGCGAACTATGGCTACACCTTC. The chain recombines TRBV4-2 with TRBJ1-2; 8 positions agree with TRBD1. After removal of 3 bases from V and 2 bases from J, the junction contained 8 bases not matched to a gene. This CDR3 spans 16 amino acids. Per the germline V gene, CDR1 is LGHNA and CDR2 is YNFKEQ.